Each of the 24 T cell receptor beta chains below was sequenced from the same sample in a study of CD8 T cells in Susac syndrome. An input of 0.5 to 1 ug of RNA was subjected to reverse transcription using random hexamers. TCRdb redid the calling of the immunoSEQ multiplex PCR reads with MiXCR, one entry per CDR3 protein. Of 150,000 to 200,000 distinct CDR3 sequences in the sample, approximately 94% were seen once. The specimen sequenced was CD4+ T cells from PBMCs. These receptors originate from a human donor with multiple sclerosis.

The chain uses TRBV6-2 or TRBV6-3 and TRBJ2-7; D remains ambiguous. This CDR3 spans 13 amino acids. Looked up from germline, CDR1 is MNHEY and CDR2 is SVGEGT. V lost 5 bases, J lost 7 bases, and 15 bases lay in between. The CDR3 here is CASSTQPLGEQYF. The DNA for the CDR3 is TGTGCCAGCAGTACACAGCCTTTAGGGGAGCAGTACTTC.

V and J are TRBV6-1 and TRBJ2-7; a weak D match, TRBD1 (5 bases). With 3 bases removed from V and 4 bases from J, the gap between germline ends came to 13 bases. The CDR3 totals 14 residues. Germline V gene data show CDR1 as MNHNS and CDR2 as SASEGT. CDR3 in DNA: TGTGCCAGCAGTGACAGGGCCCCCCCATACGAGCAGTACTTC. Amino acid sequence: CASSDRAPPYEQYF.

The gene calls are TRBV24-1 and TRBJ2-5, with D possibly matching TRBD2 (5 bases). This CDR3 is 15 amino acids long. Between the trimmed V and J ends, which lost 4 bases and 1 base, there was a span of 12 bases. The germline V gene has CDR1 KGHDR and CDR2 SFDVKD. CDR3 in amino acids: CATSDPTGSQETQYF. In DNA, the CDR3 is TGTGCCACCAGTGACCCTACGGGGTCCCAAGAGACCCAGTACTTC.

The chain employs TRBV27 and TRBJ1-1, with D unclear. This CDR3 has 15 residues. Germline values: CDR1 MNHEY, CDR2 SMNVEV (reference sequence). Trimming cost V 4 bases and J 0 bases, with 12 bases left between them. The CDR3 loop is CASSWQAGLNTEAFF. Here the CDR3 DNA reads TGTGCCAGCAGTTGGCAGGCAGGTTTGAACACTGAAGCTTTCTTT.

The rearrangement links TRBV28 to TRBJ1-5, with D maybe TRBD1 (5 bases). Trimming took off 3 bases at V and 7 bases at J, with 13 bases between the two ends. The CDR3 has 14 amino acids. Germline V gene lookup returns CDR1 MDHEN and CDR2 SYDVKM. CDR3 in DNA: TGTGCCAGCAGTTTTTTACAGGAGAGACAGCCCCAGCATTTT. This encodes CASSFLQERQPQHF.

The CDR3 loop is CASRQTGTGYNNEQFF. CDR3 DNA: TGTGCCAGCAGACAAACCGGGACAGGGTACAACAATGAGCAGTTCTTC. The chain employs TRBV3-1 and TRBJ2-1, with TRBD1 identical over 9 bases. The CDR3 totals 16 residues. Per germline, CDR1 LGHDT and CDR2 YNNKEL (reference sequence). V gave up 6 bases and J gave up 5 bases; unmatched junction bases: 11.

The rearrangement uses TRBV3-1 and TRBJ2-7; TRBD2 matches 9 bases. Germline CDR1 and CDR2: LGHDT and YNNKEL (reference sequence). CDR3 length equals 15 residues. V shed 4 bases and J 5 bases; nucleotides not matched to a gene: 9. The CDR3 region has the DNA TGTGCCAGCAGCCTGGCCGGGACTAGCCTTCACGAGCAGTACTTC. This encodes CASSLAGTSLHEQYF.

The V gene is TRBV9, the J gene TRBJ2-3; D is perhaps TRBD1 or TRBD2 (7 bases each). The CDR3 consists of 15 residues. Trimming took off 4 bases at V and 5 bases at J, with 17 bases between the two ends. Germline lookup yields CDR1 SGDLS and CDR2 YYNGEE. This CDR3 is CASSQGGITLDTQYF. The CDR3 region has the DNA TGTGCCAGCAGCCAGGGGGGGATTACGTTAGATACGCAGTATTTT.

The J gene is TRBJ1-3, the V gene TRBV3-1; D call uncertain. The CDR3 runs to 14 residues. Germline assignment: CDR1 LGHDT and CDR2 YNNKEL (reference sequence). V was trimmed by 2 bases and J by 8 bases, leaving 13 bases between them. This CDR3 is CASSQLMSGYTIYF. CDR3 nucleotide sequence: TGTGCCAGCAGCCAACTAATGTCAGGTTACACCATATATTTT. The full variable domain, completed using reference TRBV3-1 and TRBJ1-3, is DTAVSQTPKYLVTQMGNDKSIKCEQNLGHDTMYWYKQDSKKFLKIMFSYNNKELIINETVPNRFSPKSPDKAHLNLHINSLELGDSAVYFCASSQLMSGYTIYFGEGSWLTVV.

The rearrangement links TRBV5-1 to TRBJ1-3; D is ambiguous. Germline CDR1 reads SGHRS; CDR2 reads YFSETQ. This CDR3 is built from 16 residues. Trimming removed 0 bases from V and 0 bases from J, with 10 bases in between. The DNA of the CDR3 is TGCGCCAGCAGCTTGGGAGCCCCAGCCTCTGGAAACACCATATATTTT. This gives the protein CASSLGAPASGNTIYF.

This clonotype was seen once. The chain has TRBV29-1 and TRBJ1-2; maybe TRBD1 (5 bases). The CDR3 loop spans 14 amino acids. CDR1 is SQVTM, CDR2 ANQGSEA, per germline. Trimming removed 4 bases from V and 7 bases from J, with 19 bases in between. Here the CDR3 DNA reads TGCAGCGTTGGGGGCAGGGTGGACCAATCTGGCTACACCTTC. Its protein is CSVGGRVDQSGYTF.

V is TRBV5-1 and J is TRBJ1-2; 9 bases are a match to TRBD1. Germline trimming cut 3 bases from V and 8 bases from J; bases unmatched to any gene: 5. This CDR3 is 13 amino acids long. Germline V gene data show CDR1 as SGHRS and CDR2 as YFSETQ. The CDR3 DNA sequence: TGCGCCAGCAGCTCGGACAGGGGAGGCGGCTACACCTTC. Protein sequence: CASSSDRGGGYTF.

The chain recombines TRBV10-3 with TRBJ1-1; TRBD1 matches 7 bases. Germline V gives CDR1 ENHRY, CDR2 SYGVKD. V trimming: 6 bases; J trimming: 5 bases; junction bases outside the gene matches: 9. The CDR3 length is 14 residues. CDR3 residues: CAIRKTGVETEAFF. For the CDR3, the DNA is TGTGCCATCAGAAAAACAGGGGTGGAGACTGAAGCTTTCTTT.

This chain connects TRBV20-1 to TRBJ1-2, with a weak D call TRBD1 (5 bases). The CDR3 consists of 13 residues. Germline CDR1 DFQATT, CDR2 SNEGSKA (reference sequence). V gave up 0 bases and J gave up 3 bases, with 8 bases separating them. CDR3 nucleotide sequence: TGCAGTGCTAGAGATAACAGGCACTATGGCTACACCTTC. The encoded protein is CSARDNRHYGYTF.

V gene TRBV11-2 combines with J gene TRBJ1-1; no firm D call. This CDR3 is 11 amino acids long. Trimming took 3 bases from V and 10 from J, leaving 9 bases between them. Germline CDR1 SGHAT, CDR2 FQNNGV. CDR3 DNA: TGTGCCAGCAGCTTGCGGACGGCAGCTTTCTTT. Protein product: CASSLRTAAFF.

The chain has TRBV19 and TRBJ1-2; 8 bases agree with TRBD1. Germline-derived CDR1 and CDR2 are LNHDA and SQIVND (reference sequence). The V and J ends lost 8 bases and 2 bases, in that order; junction bases with no gene match: 4. The CDR3 runs to 13 residues. The CDR3 coding sequence is TGTGCCAGTCGCAACAGGGGGAACTATGGCTACACCTTC. It codes for CASRNRGNYGYTF.

V usage is TRBV29-1 and J usage is TRBJ1-4; tentative D call: TRBD1 (6 bases). The CDR3 is 12 residues long. Per the germline V gene, CDR1 is SQVTM and CDR2 is ANQGSEA. The CDR3 coding sequence is TGCAGGTTGCAGGGGTCTAATGAAAAACTGTTTTTT. Protein sequence: CRLQGSNEKLFF. Together with reference TRBV29-1 and TRBJ1-4, the CDR3 gives the full variable domain: SAVISQKPSRDICQRGTSLTIQCQVDSQVTMMFWYRQQPGQSLTLIATANQGSEATYESGFVIDKFPISRPNLTFSTLTVSNMSPEDSSIYLCRLQGSNEKLFFGSGTQLSVL.

V and J are TRBV12-3 or TRBV12-4 and TRBJ2-7; TRBD2 aligns across 9 bases. V trimming: 5 bases; J trimming: 6 bases; junction bases outside the gene matches: 11. The length of the CDR3 is 15 residues. The chain's CDR3 is CASSAVVAGAGEQYF. The CDR3 DNA is TGTGCCAGCAGTGCTGTAGTAGCGGGAGCCGGCGAGCAGTACTTC.

This clonotype appeared a single time. This chain joins TRBV5-1 and TRBJ2-1; 12 nucleotides agree with TRBD2. This CDR3 region has 17 residues. Germline V gene lookup returns CDR1 SGHRS and CDR2 YFSETQ. V was pared by 5 bases and J by 2 bases, with 8 bases of the junction left unmatched. This CDR3 reads CASSVLAGGPTYNEQFF. CDR3 bases: TGCGCCAGCAGTGTACTAGCGGGAGGTCCTACCTACAATGAGCAGTTCTTC.

The J gene is TRBJ2-5, the V gene TRBV29-1; no clear D gene. The germline V and J ends were trimmed by 7 bases and 5 bases, with 14 bases remaining between them. CDR1 is SQVTM and CDR2 is ANQGSEA in the germline V gene. There are 12 residues in the CDR3. In DNA, the CDR3 is TGCAGCGCTCTCCTGAGTGGTGAGACCCAGTACTTC. It specifies CSALLSGETQYF.

This clonotype was observed a single time. J is TRBJ2-4 and V is TRBV5-1; D tentatively fits TRBD1 or TRBD2 (5 bases each). The V end lost 7 bases, the J end lost 8 bases, and 16 bases lay between the germline ends. This CDR3 is 13 amino acids long. CDR1 is SGHRS and CDR2 is YFSETQ in the germline V gene. Written as DNA, the CDR3 is TGCGCCAGCGGGAGAGGGGTTAAGGACATTCAGTACTTC. This codes for CASGRGVKDIQYF.

This clonotype has a single count. The chain carries TRBV7-2 and TRBJ2-1, with 9 bases identical to TRBD1. Germline V gene data show CDR1 as SGHTA and CDR2 as FQGNSA. With 6 bases clipped from V and 2 bases from J, the junction kept 5 bases outside the gene matches. The CDR3 consists of 15 residues. CDR3 amino acids: CASSLDRGTYNEQFF. CDR3 nucleotides: TGTGCCAGCAGTTTGGACAGGGGCACCTACAATGAGCAGTTCTTC.

The V call is TRBV11-2, the J call TRBJ2-3, with D uncertain. The CDR3 totals 13 residues. V was cut by 1 base and J by 4 bases, with 6 bases left in between. Germline V CDR1 and CDR2: SGHAT, FQNNGV. DNA for the CDR3: TGTGCCAGCAGCTTAGTTCTAGCAGATACGCAGTATTTT. It is translated as CASSLVLADTQYF.

This chain uses TRBV6-5 with TRBJ1-1; 9 positions match TRBD1. The V and J ends lost 9 bases and 4 bases, in that order; junction bases with no gene match: 6. There are 13 residues in the CDR3. Germline CDR1 MNHEY, CDR2 SVGAGI. The CDR3 coding sequence is TGTGCCAGTTACAGGGGGCTTGGCACTGAAGCTTTCTTT. Translating it yields CASYRGLGTEAFF.